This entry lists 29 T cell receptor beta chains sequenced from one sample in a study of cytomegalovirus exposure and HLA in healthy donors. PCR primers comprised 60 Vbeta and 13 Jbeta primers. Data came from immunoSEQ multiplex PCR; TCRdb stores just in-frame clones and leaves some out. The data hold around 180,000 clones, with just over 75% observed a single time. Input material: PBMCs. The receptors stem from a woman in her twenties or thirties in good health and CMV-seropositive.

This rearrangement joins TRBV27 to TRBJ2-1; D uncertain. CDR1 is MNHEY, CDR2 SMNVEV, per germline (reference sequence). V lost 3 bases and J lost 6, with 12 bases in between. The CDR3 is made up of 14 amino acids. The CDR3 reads CASSFLIRVNEQFF. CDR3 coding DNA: TGTGCCAGCAGTTTCTTAATTCGGGTCAATGAGCAGTTCTTC.

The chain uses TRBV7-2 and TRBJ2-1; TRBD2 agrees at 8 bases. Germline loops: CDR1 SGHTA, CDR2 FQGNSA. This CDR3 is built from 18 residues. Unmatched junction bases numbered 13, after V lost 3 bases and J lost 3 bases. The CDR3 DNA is TGTGCCAGCAGCTTTAGCGGGACTAAACCTGGGGGCTACAATGAGCAGTTCTTC. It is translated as CASSFSGTKPGGYNEQFF.

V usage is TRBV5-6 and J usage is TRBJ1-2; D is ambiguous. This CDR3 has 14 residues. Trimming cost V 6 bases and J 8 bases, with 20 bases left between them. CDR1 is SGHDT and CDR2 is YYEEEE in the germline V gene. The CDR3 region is CASILLGTLKGYTF. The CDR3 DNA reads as TGTGCCAGCATCCTTTTGGGCACCCTGAAGGGCTACACCTTC.

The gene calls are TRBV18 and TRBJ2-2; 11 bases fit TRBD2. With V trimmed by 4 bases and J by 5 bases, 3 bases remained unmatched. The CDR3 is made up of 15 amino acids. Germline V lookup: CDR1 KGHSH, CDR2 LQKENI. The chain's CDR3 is CASSRGTSGTGELFF. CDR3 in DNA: TGTGCCAGCTCACGCGGGACTAGCGGAACCGGGGAGCTGTTTTTT. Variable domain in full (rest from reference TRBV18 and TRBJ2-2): NAGVMQNPRHLVRRRGQEARLRCSPMKGHSHVYWYRQLPEEGLKFMVYLQKENIIDESGMPKERFSAEFPKEGPSILRIQQVVRGDSAAYFCASSRGTSGTGELFFGEGSRLTVL.

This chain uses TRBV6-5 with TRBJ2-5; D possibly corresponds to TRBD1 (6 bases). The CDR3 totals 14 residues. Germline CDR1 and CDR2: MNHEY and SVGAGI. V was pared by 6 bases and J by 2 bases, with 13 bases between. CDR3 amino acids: CASRVGQFQETQYF. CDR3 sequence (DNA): TGTGCCAGCAGGGTCGGACAGTTTCAAGAGACCCAGTACTTC.

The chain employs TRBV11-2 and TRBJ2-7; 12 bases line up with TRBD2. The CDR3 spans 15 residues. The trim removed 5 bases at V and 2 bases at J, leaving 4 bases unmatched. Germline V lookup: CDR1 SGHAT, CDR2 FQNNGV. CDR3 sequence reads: CASSRLAGVTYEQYF. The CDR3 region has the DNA TGTGCCAGCAGCCGACTAGCGGGAGTTACCTACGAGCAGTACTTC. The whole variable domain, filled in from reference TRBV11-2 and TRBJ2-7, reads EAGVAQSPRYKIIEKRQSVAFWCNPISGHATLYWYQQILGQGPKLLIQFQNNGVVDDSQLPKDRFSAERLKGVDSTLKIQPAKLEDSAVYLCASSRLAGVTYEQYFGPGTRLTVT.

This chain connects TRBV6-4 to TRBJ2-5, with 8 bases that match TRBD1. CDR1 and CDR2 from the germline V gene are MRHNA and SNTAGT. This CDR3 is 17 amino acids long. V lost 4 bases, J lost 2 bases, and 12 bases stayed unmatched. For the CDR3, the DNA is TGTGCCAGCAGTGGTCCACCCGGGACAGGAGGGCAAGAGACCCAGTACTTC. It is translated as CASSGPPGTGGQETQYF.

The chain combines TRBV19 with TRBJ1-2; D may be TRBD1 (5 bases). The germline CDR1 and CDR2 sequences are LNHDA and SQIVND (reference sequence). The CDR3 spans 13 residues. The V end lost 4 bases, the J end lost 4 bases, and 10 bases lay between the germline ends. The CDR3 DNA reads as TGTGCCAGTAGTACAGGGCTCCGCTATGGCTACACCTTC. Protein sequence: CASSTGLRYGYTF.

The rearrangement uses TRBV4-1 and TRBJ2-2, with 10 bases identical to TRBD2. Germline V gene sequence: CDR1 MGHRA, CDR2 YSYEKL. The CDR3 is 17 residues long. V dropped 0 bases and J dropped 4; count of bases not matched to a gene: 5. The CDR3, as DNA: TGCGCCAGCAGCCAAGACTCAGCGGGAGGGGCCACCGGGGAGCTGTTTTTT. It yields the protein CASSQDSAGGATGELFF.

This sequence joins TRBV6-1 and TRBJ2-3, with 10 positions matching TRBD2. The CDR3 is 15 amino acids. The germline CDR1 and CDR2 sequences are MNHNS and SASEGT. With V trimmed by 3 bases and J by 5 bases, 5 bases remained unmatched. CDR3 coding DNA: TGTGCCAGCAGTGAGTCTAGCGGGAGAATAGATACGCAGTATTTT. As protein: CASSESSGRIDTQYF.

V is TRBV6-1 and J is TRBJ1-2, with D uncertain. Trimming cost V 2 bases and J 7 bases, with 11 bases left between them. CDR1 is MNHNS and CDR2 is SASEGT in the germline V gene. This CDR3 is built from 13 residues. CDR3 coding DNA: TGTGCCAGCAGTGAATCGTACCCCAGTGGCTACACCTTC. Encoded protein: CASSESYPSGYTF.

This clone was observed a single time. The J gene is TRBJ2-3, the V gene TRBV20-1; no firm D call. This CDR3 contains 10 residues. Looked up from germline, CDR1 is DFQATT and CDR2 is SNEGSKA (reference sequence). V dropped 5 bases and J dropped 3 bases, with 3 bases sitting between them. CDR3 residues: CSAHTDTQYF. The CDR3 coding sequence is TGCAGTGCTCATACAGATACGCAGTATTTT.

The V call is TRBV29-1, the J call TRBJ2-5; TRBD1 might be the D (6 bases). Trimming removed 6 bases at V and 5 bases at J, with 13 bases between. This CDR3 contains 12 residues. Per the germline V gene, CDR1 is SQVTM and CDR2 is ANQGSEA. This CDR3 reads CSVVQGSETQYF. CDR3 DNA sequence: TGCAGCGTGGTACAGGGTTCCGAGACCCAGTACTTC.

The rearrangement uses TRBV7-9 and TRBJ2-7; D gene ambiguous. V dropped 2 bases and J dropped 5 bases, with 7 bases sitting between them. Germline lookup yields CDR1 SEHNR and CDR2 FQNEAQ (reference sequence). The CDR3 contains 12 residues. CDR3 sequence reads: CASSLSVDEQYF. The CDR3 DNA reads TGTGCCAGCAGCTTATCCGTCGACGAGCAGTACTTC. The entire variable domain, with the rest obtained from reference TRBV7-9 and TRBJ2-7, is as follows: DTGVSQNPRHKITKRGQNVTFRCDPISEHNRLYWYRQTLGQGPEFLTYFQNEAQLEKSRLLSDRFSAERPKGSFSTLEIQRTEQGDSAMYLCASSLSVDEQYFGPGTRLTVT.

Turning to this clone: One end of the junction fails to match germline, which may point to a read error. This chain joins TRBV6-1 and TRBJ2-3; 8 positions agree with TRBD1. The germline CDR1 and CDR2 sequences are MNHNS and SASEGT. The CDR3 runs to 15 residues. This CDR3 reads CASRGQGGSTGTQYF. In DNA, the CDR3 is TGTGCCAGCAGAGGACAGGGTGGTTCAACAGGTACGCAGTATTTT.

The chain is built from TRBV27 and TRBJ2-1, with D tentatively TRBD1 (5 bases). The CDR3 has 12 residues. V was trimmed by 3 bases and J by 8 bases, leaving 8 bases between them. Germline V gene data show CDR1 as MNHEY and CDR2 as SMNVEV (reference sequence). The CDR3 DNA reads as TGTGCCAGCAGTTTCCAGGGTCATGAGCAGTTCTTC. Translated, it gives CASSFQGHEQFF.

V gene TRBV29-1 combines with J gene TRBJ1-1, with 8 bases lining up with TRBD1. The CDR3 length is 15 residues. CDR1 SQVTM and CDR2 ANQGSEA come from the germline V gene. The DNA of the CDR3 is TGCACCAGCGACAGGGGAGGTTCGTGGAGCACTGAAGCTTTCTTT. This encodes CTSDRGGSWSTEAFF.

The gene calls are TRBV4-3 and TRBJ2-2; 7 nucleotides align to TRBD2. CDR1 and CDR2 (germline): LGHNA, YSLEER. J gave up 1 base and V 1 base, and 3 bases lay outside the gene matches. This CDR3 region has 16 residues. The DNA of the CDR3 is TGCGCCAGCAGCCAAGGGTGGGGGGGGAACACCGGGGAGCTGTTTTTT. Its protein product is CASSQGWGGNTGELFF.

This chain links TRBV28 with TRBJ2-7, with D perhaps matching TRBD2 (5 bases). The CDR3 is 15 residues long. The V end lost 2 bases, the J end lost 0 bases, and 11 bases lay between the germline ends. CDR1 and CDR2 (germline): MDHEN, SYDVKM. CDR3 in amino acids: CASSLPGWGSYEQYF. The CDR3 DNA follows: TGTGCCAGCAGTTTACCGGGGTGGGGCTCCTACGAGCAGTACTTC.

CDR3 loop: CATSPNMNTEAFF. Written as DNA, the CDR3 is TGTGCCACCTCACCGAACATGAACACTGAAGCTTTCTTT. This rearrangement joins TRBV28 to TRBJ1-1; unclear D gene. This CDR3 region has 13 residues. Trimming removed 10 bases at V and 0 bases at J, with 12 bases between. Looked up from germline, CDR1 is MDHEN and CDR2 is SYDVKM.

CDR3 coding DNA: TGTGCCAGCTCACCACCGTCTAGCGGAGATTCCTACGAGCAGTACTTC. The encoded protein is CASSPPSSGDSYEQYF. V usage is TRBV18 and J usage is TRBJ2-7, with 7 bases matching TRBD2. Germline values: CDR1 KGHSH, CDR2 LQKENI. V shed 0 bases and J 1 base; nucleotides not matched to a gene: 6. This CDR3 spans 16 amino acids.

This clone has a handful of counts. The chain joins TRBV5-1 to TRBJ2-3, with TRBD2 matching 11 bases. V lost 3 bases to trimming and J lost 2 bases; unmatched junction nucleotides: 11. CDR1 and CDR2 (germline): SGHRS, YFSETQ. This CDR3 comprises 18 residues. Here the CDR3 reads CASSSRGGLAGSTDTQYF. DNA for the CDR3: TGCGCCAGCAGCTCCCGGGGCGGACTAGCGGGCTCCACAGATACGCAGTATTTT.

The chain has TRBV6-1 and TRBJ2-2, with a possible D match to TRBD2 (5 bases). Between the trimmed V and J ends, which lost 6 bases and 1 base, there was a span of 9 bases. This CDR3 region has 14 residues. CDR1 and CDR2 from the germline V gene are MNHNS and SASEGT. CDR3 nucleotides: TGTGCCAGCAGCGGTACTAGGAACACCGGGGAGCTGTTTTTT. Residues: CASSGTRNTGELFF.

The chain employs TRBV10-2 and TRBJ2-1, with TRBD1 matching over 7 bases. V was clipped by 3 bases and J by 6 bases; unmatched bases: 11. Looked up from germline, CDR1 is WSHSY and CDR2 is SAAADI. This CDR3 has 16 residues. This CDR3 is CASSERGREEANEQFF. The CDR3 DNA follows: TGCGCCAGCAGTGAAAGGGGGCGCGAGGAGGCCAATGAGCAGTTCTTC.

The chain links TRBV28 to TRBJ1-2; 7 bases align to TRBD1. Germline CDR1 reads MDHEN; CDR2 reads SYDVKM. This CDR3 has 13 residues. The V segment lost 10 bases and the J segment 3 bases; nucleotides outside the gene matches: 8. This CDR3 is CATGGTEDYGYTF. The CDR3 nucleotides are TGTGCCACGGGGGGGACAGAAGACTATGGCTACACCTTC.

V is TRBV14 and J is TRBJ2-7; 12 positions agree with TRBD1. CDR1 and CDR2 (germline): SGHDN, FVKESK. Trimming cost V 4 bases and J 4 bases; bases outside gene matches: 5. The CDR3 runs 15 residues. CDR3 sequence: CASSRGQGAFYEQYF. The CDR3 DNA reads TGTGCCAGCAGCCGGGGACAGGGGGCATTTTACGAGCAGTACTTC. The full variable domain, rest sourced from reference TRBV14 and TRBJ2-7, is EAGVTQFPSHSVIEKGQTVTLRCDPISGHDNLYWYRRVMGKEIKFLLHFVKESKQDESGMPNNRFLAERTGGTYSTLKVQPAELEDSGVYFCASSRGQGAFYEQYFGPGTRLTVT.

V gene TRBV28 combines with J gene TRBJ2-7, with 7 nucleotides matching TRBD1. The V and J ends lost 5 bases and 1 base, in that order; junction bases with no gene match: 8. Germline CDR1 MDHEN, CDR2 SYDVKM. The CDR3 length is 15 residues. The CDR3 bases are TGTGCCAGCAGTACCCTGGACAGGCTTTCCTACGAGCAGTACTTC. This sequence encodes CASSTLDRLSYEQYF. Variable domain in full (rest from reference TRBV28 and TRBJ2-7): DVKVTQSSRYLVKRTGEKVFLECVQDMDHENMFWYRQDPGLGLRLIYFSYDVKMKEKGDIPEGYSVSREKKERFSLILESASTNQTSMYLCASSTLDRLSYEQYFGPGTRLTVT.

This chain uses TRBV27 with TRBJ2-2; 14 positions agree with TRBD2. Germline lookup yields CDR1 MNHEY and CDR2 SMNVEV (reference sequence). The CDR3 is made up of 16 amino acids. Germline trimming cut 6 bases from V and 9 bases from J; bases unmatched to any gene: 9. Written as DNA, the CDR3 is TGTGCCAGCAGGCCGGGACTAGCGGGAGTTGGGAGGGAGCTGTTTTTT. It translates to CASRPGLAGVGRELFF.

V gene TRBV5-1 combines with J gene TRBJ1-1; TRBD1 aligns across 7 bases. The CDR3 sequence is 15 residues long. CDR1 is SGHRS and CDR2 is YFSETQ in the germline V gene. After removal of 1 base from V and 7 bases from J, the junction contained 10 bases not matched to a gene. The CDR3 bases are TGCGCCAGCAGCTTGAATACAGGTAGACAGGGTGAAGCTTTCTTT. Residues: CASSLNTGRQGEAFF.